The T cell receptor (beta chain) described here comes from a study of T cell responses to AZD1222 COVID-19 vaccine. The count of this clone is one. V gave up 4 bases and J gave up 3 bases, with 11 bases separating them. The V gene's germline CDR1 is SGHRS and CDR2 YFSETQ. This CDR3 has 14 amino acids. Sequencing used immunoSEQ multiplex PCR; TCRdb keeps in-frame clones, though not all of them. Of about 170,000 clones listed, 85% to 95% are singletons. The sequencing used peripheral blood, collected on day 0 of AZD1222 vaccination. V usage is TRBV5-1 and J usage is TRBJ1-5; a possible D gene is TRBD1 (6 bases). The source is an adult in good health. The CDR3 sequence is CASSPTGLNQPQHF. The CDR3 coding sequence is TGCGCCAGCAGCCCGACAGGACTCAATCAGCCCCAGCATTTT.